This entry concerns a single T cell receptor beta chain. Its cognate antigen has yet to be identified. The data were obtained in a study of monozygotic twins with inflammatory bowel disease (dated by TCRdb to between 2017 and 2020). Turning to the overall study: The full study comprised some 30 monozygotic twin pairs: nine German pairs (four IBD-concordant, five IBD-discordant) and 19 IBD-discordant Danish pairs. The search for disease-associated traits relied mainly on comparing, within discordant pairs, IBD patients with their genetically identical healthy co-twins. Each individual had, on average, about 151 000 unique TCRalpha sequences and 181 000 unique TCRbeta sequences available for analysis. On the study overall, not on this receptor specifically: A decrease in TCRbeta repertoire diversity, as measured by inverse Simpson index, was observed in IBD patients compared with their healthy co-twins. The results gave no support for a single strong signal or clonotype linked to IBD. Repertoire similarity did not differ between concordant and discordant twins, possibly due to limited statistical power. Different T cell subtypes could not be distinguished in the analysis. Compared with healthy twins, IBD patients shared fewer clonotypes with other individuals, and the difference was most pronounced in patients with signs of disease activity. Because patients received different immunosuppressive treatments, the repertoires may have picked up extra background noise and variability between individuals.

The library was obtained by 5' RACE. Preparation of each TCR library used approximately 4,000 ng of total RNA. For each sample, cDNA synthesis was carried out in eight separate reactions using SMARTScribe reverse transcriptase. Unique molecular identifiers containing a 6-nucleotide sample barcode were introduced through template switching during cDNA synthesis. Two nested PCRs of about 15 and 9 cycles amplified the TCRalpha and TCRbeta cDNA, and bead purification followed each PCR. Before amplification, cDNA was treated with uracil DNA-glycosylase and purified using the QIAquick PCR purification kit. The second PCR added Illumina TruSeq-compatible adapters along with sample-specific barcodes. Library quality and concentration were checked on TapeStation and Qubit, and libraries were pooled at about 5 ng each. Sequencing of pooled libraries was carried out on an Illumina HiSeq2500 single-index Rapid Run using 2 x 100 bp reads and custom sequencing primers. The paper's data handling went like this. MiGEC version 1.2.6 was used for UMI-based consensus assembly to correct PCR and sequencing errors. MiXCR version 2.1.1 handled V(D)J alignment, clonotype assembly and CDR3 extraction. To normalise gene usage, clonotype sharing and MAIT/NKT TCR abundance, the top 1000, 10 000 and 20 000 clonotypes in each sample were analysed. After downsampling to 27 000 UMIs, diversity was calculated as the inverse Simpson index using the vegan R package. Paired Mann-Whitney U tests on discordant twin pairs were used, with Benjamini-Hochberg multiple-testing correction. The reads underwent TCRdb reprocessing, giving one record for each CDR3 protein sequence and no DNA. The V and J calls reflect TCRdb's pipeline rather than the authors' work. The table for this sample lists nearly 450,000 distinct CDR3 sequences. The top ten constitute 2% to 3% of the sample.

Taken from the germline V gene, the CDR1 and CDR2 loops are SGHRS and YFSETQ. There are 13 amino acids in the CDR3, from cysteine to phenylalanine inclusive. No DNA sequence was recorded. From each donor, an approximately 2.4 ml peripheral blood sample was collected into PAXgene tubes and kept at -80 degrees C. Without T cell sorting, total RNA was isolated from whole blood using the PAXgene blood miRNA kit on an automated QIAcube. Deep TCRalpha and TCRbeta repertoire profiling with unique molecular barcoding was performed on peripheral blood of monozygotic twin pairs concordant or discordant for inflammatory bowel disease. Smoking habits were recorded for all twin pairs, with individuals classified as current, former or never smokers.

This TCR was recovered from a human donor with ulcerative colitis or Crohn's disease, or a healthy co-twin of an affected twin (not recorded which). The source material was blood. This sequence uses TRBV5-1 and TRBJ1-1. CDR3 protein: CASSLAAYTEAFF.